Below are 8 T cell receptor beta chains sequenced from a single sample in a study of OX40 agonist ivuxolimab in advanced cancers. Clones were sequenced by immunoSEQ multiplex PCR, and TCRdb holds only the in-frame ones, with some missing. Of 40,000 to 55,000 clones in the sample, 88% were seen once. Sequenced material: CD4+ or CD8+ T cells sorted from blood, taken in a trial of the OX40 agonist ivuxolimab. The source is an adult with an advanced solid tumor such as melanoma, head and neck, liver or kidney cancer.

This clone was observed once. V and J are TRBV5-4 and TRBJ2-2, with a weak D call TRBD2 (6 bases). This CDR3 spans 16 amino acids. V lost 0 bases to trimming and J lost 2 bases, with 11 bases between them. The germline gives CDR1 SGHNT, CDR2 YYREEE (reference sequence). Written as DNA, the CDR3 is TGTGCCAGCAGCTTGGGTGGCGGGACCAACACCGGGGAGCTGTTTTTT. It encodes CASSLGGGTNTGELFF. Using reference TRBV5-4 and TRBJ2-2 for the parts outside the CDR3, the full variable domain is ETGVTQSPTHLIKTRGQQVTLRCSSQSGHNTVSWYQQALGQGPQFIFQYYREEENGRGNFPPRFSGLQFPNYSSELNVNALELDDSALYLCASSLGGGTNTGELFFGEGSRLTVL.

This clone appeared a single time. The chain joins TRBV7-2 to TRBJ2-1, with TRBD1 identical over 10 bases. The V gene end was trimmed by 1 base and the J gene end by 3 bases; junction bases not matched to a gene: 9. In germline, CDR1 is SGHTA, CDR2 FQGNSA. CDR3 length: 18 residues. Here the CDR3 DNA reads TGTGCCAGCAGCTTAGGAAGGGGGACAGGGGTGGTCTACAATGAGCAGTTCTTC. It specifies CASSLGRGTGVVYNEQFF.

The V and J genes are TRBV19 and TRBJ2-1, with 8 bases matching TRBD2. Germline-derived CDR1 and CDR2 are LNHDA and SQIVND (reference sequence). The CDR3 length is 18 residues. V dropped 1 base and J dropped 4; count of bases not matched to a gene: 12. The CDR3 DNA is TGTGCCAGTAGTATAGGGAGACTGGCGGGGGGCCGATACAATGAGCAGTTCTTC. Residues: CASSIGRLAGGRYNEQFF.

V gene TRBV6-5 combines with J gene TRBJ1-4; D is possibly TRBD1 (6 bases). Germline CDR1 MNHEY, CDR2 SVGAGI. This CDR3 comprises 15 residues. V was pared by 6 bases and J by 5 bases, with 16 bases between. CDR3: CASREQDSLNEKLFF. DNA of the CDR3: TGTGCCAGCAGGGAGCAGGACAGTCTGAATGAAAAACTGTTTTTT.

J is TRBJ2-7 and V is TRBV30; D is unclear. Trimming removed 1 base from V and 6 bases from J, with 10 bases in between. Per the germline V gene, CDR1 is GTSNPN and CDR2 is SVGIG (reference sequence). The length of the CDR3 is 12 residues. Here the CDR3 reads CAWSGKYGEQYF. In DNA, the CDR3 is TGTGCCTGGAGTGGGAAATACGGCGAGCAGTACTTC.

This chain connects TRBV21-1 to TRBJ1-2; the listed D gene, TRBD1, was not tested against the DNA. TRBV21-1 is labeled a pseudogene. This CDR3 is 19 amino acids long. The chain's CDR3 is CASSSRGCEQGPSHYGYTF. For the CDR3, the DNA is TGTGCCAGCAGCTCCAGAGGATGTGAACAGGGCCCATCCCACTATGGCTACACCTTC.

The rearrangement uses TRBV27 and TRBJ1-5, with 7 bases matching TRBD1. CDR1 and CDR2 (germline): MNHEY, SMNVEV (reference sequence). The length of the CDR3 is 15 residues. With V trimmed by 5 bases and J by 3 bases, 7 bases remained unmatched. CDR3 sequence: CASSLAGTANQPQHF. The DNA for the CDR3 is TGTGCCAGCAGTCTTGCCGGGACAGCCAATCAGCCCCAGCATTTT.

The CDR3, as DNA: TGTGCCAGCAGCTTAGGGACTAGCGGGGGCGCCTACGAGCAGTACTTC. It yields the protein CASSLGTSGGAYEQYF. The V and J genes are TRBV7-2 and TRBJ2-7; 13 bases fit TRBD2. Germline V gives CDR1 SGHTA, CDR2 FQGNSA. Trimming at V came to 1 base and at J to 2 bases, leaving 2 bases not matched to a gene. CDR3 size: 16 residues.